Listed below are T cell receptor beta chains from one sample, sequenced in a study of Ad26.COV2.S vaccination and SARS-CoV-2 variants. Here immunoSEQ multiplex PCR was the method, and the copy in TCRdb shows in-frame clones only, minus some. The table lists about 430,000 clones, over 75% of them singletons. Material: peripheral blood, obtained in a trial of Ad26.COV2.S vaccine versus placebo. The receptors were gathered from a person between 18 and 59 years old who received the Ad26.COV2.S COVID-19 vaccine or a placebo. Each CDR3 is given with its conserved first and last residue. The D gene is left open where the match is weak. Not every row has a clone size; where given, it reads once, few, many or a size class.

TGTGCCAGCAGCCCAAACCTAGGACAGGGGGTATACGAGCAGTACTTC | CASSPNLGQGVYEQYF | TRBV7-8 | TRBD1 | TRBJ2-7 | .
TGTGCCAGCAGACCCACCGGGGTTGGCGGGGAGCTGTTTTTT | CASRPTGVGGELFF | TRBV11-2 | . | TRBJ2-2 | .
TGTGCCAGCTCACCGGGGGCTCAGTCATGGCAGCAGTTCTTC | CASSPGAQSWQQFF | TRBV18 | . | TRBJ2-1 | .
TGTGCCAGCAGCCACGCCGGGACAGATCTCTATGGCTACACCTTC | CASSHAGTDLYGYTF | TRBV7-9 | TRBD1 | TRBJ1-2 | .
TGTGCCAGCGGGAGGGACAGCTACAATGAGCAGTTCTTC | CASGRDSYNEQFF | TRBV6-5 | . | TRBJ2-1 | .
TGTGCCAGCAGCTCGGGGGGACTAGCGACAAACACCGGGGAGCTGTTTTTT | CASSSGGLATNTGELFF | TRBV5-4 | TRBD2 | TRBJ2-2 | .
TGCGCCAGCAGCCAATTAACAGGGGACTATGGCTACACCTTC | CASSQLTGDYGYTF | TRBV4-3 | TRBD1 | TRBJ1-2 | .
TGTGCCTGGACGGGGACGTCGGGGGTTCTTAGGGACGAGCAGTACTTC | CAWTGTSGVLRDEQYF | TRBV30 | . | TRBJ2-7 | .
TGCAGTGCTAGTGCGGCAACCCAGTACTTC | CSASAATQYF | TRBV20-1 | . | TRBJ2-5 | .
TGTGCCAGCAGAGGGTATGGGGAAGGCAATGAAAAACTGTTTTTT | CASRGYGEGNEKLFF | TRBV6-5 | . | TRBJ1-4 | .
TGTGCCAGCAGCTTATGGGACCCTCTAGGGGACAATGAGCAGTTCTTC | CASSLWDPLGDNEQFF | TRBV11-2 | . | TRBJ2-1 | .
TGTGCCAGTAGTATCCGGGGACAGTCCCACGAGCAGTACTTC | CASSIRGQSHEQYF | TRBV19 | TRBD1 | TRBJ2-7 | .
TGTGCCAGCAGTTCCGGGACTAGCGGGATCCGGGGGAATGAGCAGTTCTTC | CASSSGTSGIRGNEQFF | TRBV2 | TRBD2 | TRBJ2-1 | .
TGTGCCTGGAGTCTCCAGCGGGAGAACTACGAGCAGTACTTC | CAWSLQRENYEQYF | TRBV30 | TRBD2 | TRBJ2-7 | .
TGTGCCTGGAGTGTACTGTCCGCAAGCCCCCAAGAGACCCAGTACTTC | CAWSVLSASPQETQYF | TRBV30 | . | TRBJ2-5 | .
TGCGCCAGCAGCTTGGAGGCAGCTCTCTATGGCTACACCTTC | CASSLEAALYGYTF | TRBV5-1 | . | TRBJ1-2 | many
TGTGCCAGTAGTATTGGAACAGGGGGGTTGTGGGAGCAGTACTTC | CASSIGTGGLWEQYF | TRBV19 | TRBD1 | TRBJ2-7 | .
TGTGCCAGCAGCCCGAAGGGGGGTCCCCCCACCTACGAGCAGTACTTC | CASSPKGGPPTYEQYF | TRBV3-1/TRBV3-2 | . | TRBJ2-7 | .
TGTGCCAGCTCACCATTACAGGGATATAGCAATCAGCCCCAGCATTTT | CASSPLQGYSNQPQHF | TRBV18 | . | TRBJ1-5 | .
TGTGCCTGGAAATTGGGGTCAGGGTATGTCGGGGAGCTGTTTTTT | CAWKLGSGYVGELFF | TRBV30 | . | TRBJ2-2 | once
TGTGCCAGCAGTTCCTGGACTAGCGGGCACTACAATGAGCAGTTCTTC | CASSSWTSGHYNEQFF | TRBV28 | TRBD2 | TRBJ2-1 | .
TGTGCCAGCAGCGTAGCTACGAGTTTTAATGAGCAGTTCTTC | CASSVATSFNEQFF | TRBV9 | . | TRBJ2-1 | .
TGCGCCAGCAGTCCATCGACGGGTCTGAATCAGCCCCAGCATTTT | CASSPSTGLNQPQHF | TRBV4-3 | . | TRBJ1-5 | .
TGTGCCAGCTCCCGGGGAGCGGGAGTTATAAATGAGCAGTTCTTC | CASSRGAGVINEQFF | TRBV18 | TRBD2 | TRBJ2-1 | .
TGCGCCAGCAGCCAAGATAGCTGGGCAACTAATGAAAAACTGTTTTTT | CASSQDSWATNEKLFF | TRBV4-1 | . | TRBJ1-4 | .
TGCGCCAGCAGCTTGGACCCGGTTGGACAGGGGGTAGTAACTGAAGCTTTCTTT | CASSLDPVGQGVVTEAFF | TRBV5-1 | TRBD1 | TRBJ1-1 | .
TGTGCCAGCAGCAACCCCGGGAGGGCCTACGAGCAGTACTTC | CASSNPGRAYEQYF | TRBV7-9 | TRBD2 | TRBJ2-7 | .
TGTGCCAGCAGCCCCTCGTCGGGTGGGGACACTGAAGCTTTCTTT | CASSPSSGGDTEAFF | TRBV21-1 | . | TRBJ1-1 | .
TGTGCCAGCAGCTTAGGATTTGGGGACCCACGAAGCACAGATACGCAGTATTTT | CASSLGFGDPRSTDTQYF | TRBV7-8 | . | TRBJ2-3 | .
TGTGCCAGCAGTTTAGGCGGGGGTGGCACTGAAGCTTTCTTT | CASSLGGGGTEAFF | TRBV28 | . | TRBJ1-1 | .
TGTGCCAGCAGTTTCGCGGGGAATGAGCAGTTCTTC | CASSFAGNEQFF | TRBV12-3/TRBV12-4 | . | TRBJ2-1 | .
TGTGCCAGCAGTGTACTAGGCTACAATGAGCAGTTCTTC | CASSVLGYNEQFF | TRBV27 | . | TRBJ2-1 | .
TGCGCCAGCAGCCAAGGAACAGGCATGAACACTGAAGCTTTCTTT | CASSQGTGMNTEAFF | TRBV4-3 | . | TRBJ1-1 | .
TGTGCCAGTAGCCCCCCTAGCAATCAGCCCCAGCATTTT | CASSPPSNQPQHF | TRBV19 | . | TRBJ1-5 | once
TGTGCCAGCAGCCAAGTACCCCCCGGGGCTGGAAACACCATATATTTT | CASSQVPPGAGNTIYF | TRBV3-1/TRBV3-2 | . | TRBJ1-3 | .
TGTGCCAGTACCGGAGGGTCTCGACCTAGTGGGGCCAACGTCCTGACTTTC | CASTGGSRPSGANVLTF | TRBV19 | . | TRBJ2-6 | .
TGTGCCAGCAGTTTAAGCGGAGGTCAGCCCCAGCATTTT | CASSLSGGQPQHF | TRBV12-3/TRBV12-4 | . | TRBJ1-5 | .
TGTGCCAGCAGCGACTCGCGGGAAATAGATACGCAGTATTTT | CASSDSREIDTQYF | TRBV7-9 | . | TRBJ2-3 | .
TGTGCCAGCAGTTCGGCCTTAATAGACGAGCAGTACTTC | CASSSALIDEQYF | TRBV27 | . | TRBJ2-7 | .
TGTGCCAGCTCACCACCGAGGCCAGACAGGGGCACAGATACGCAGTATTTT | CASSPPRPDRGTDTQYF | TRBV18 | TRBD1 | TRBJ2-3 | .